These T cell receptor beta chains were read from a single sample in a study of blood T cell repertoires in COVID-19. Sequenced by immunoSEQ multiplex PCR; TCRdb stores in-frame clones only, minus some. The repertoire has 190,000 or so clones, approximately 94% of them found once; the top ten carry around 0.8%. Sample: peripheral blood. Source of these receptors: a young man with COVID-19, enrolled during active disease. CDR3s include the opening cysteine and the closing phenylalanine or tryptophan. The order of the fields is clone size, D gene, V gene, J gene, CDR3 DNA, CDR3 protein. D genes are given only for firm matches. For some rows the clone size is stated as once, few or many, or as a class when expanded; others skip it.

.,TRBD1,TRBV3-1/TRBV3-2,TRBJ2-1,TGTGCCAGCAGCCAATCTATCGCGAGGGACAGGGGTTTTCAGGCTTACTCCTACAATGAGCAGTTCTTC,CASSQSIARDRGFQAYSYNEQFF
.,.,TRBV4-2,TRBJ2-5,TGTGCCAGCAGCCAATTACAAGAGACCCAGTACTTC,CASSQLQETQYF
once,.,TRBV12-3/TRBV12-4,TRBJ1-1,TGTGCCAGCAGCCTAGGAGGGGTCACTGAAGCTTTCTTT,CASSLGGVTEAFF
once,.,TRBV24-1,TRBJ2-7,TGTGCCACCAGTGACCTAGTAGATGGATCCTACGAGCAGTACTTC,CATSDLVDGSYEQYF
.,TRBD1,TRBV30,TRBJ1-1,TGTGCCTGGAGTGTACGGGACAGGGTGAACACTGAAGCTTTCTTT,CAWSVRDRVNTEAFF
once,TRBD1,TRBV30,TRBJ2-7,TGTGCCTGGTCGACAGGGATGGGCTACGAGCAGTACTTC,CAWSTGMGYEQYF
.,.,TRBV7-3,TRBJ2-1,TGTGCCAGCAGCTTAACGGGGAGGAATGAGCAGTTCTTC,CASSLTGRNEQFF
.,TRBD1,TRBV7-3,TRBJ2-1,TGTGCCAGCAGCCCCGGGACAGGGCCCTACAATGAGCAGTTCTTC,CASSPGTGPYNEQFF
.,.,TRBV7-9,TRBJ1-2,TGTGCCAGCAGCTTAAATCAGGGGACTAACTATGGCTACACCTTC,CASSLNQGTNYGYTF
.,.,TRBV5-1,TRBJ1-4,TGCGCCAGCCAACCACAGCCTGATGAAAAACTGTTTTTT,CASQPQPDEKLFF
.,.,TRBV6-5,TRBJ1-2,TGTGCCAGCAGCCAGGGAGGGGGGAACTATGGCTACACCTTC,CASSQGGGNYGYTF
.,TRBD2,TRBV18,TRBJ2-2,TGTGCCAGCTCACCTCGCCGGACTAGCGGGGGCTCTCCGAACACCGGGGAGCTGTTTTTT,CASSPRRTSGGSPNTGELFF
.,.,TRBV2,TRBJ1-3,TGTGCCAGCAGTGAAAGTTCCGGCTCTGGAAACACCATATATTTT,CASSESSGSGNTIYF
.,.,TRBV9,TRBJ1-2,TGTGCCAGCAGCGTAACGAGGGCTACAACCTATGGCTACACCTTC,CASSVTRATTYGYTF